A selection of T cell receptor beta chains follows, all from one sample in a study of blood T cell repertoires in COVID-19. Assay: immunoSEQ multiplex PCR; the TCRdb copy retains only in-frame clones and omits some. In the table there are tens of thousands of clones, about 85% of which are singletons. Sequenced input: peripheral blood. The receptors derive from a man over 45 with acute or convalescent COVID-19. The CDR3 runs from the conserved cysteine through the conserved F or W. Each record gives: clone size, D gene, V gene, J gene, CDR3 protein, CDR3 DNA. A D gene is named only where the DNA matches it firmly. Size is stated for part of the rows, as once, few or many counts, or as a class when the clone is expanded.

.	TRBD2	TRBV18	TRBJ2-7	CASSPGLGTFEQYF	TGTGCCAGCTCACCGGGACTAGGAACATTCGAGCAGTACTTC
.	.	TRBV5-4	TRBJ1-4	CASSFGLREKLFF	TGTGCCAGCAGCTTTGGGCTCCGGGAAAAACTGTTTTTT
once	TRBD2	TRBV19	TRBJ2-7	CASSPRGAGSYEQYF	TGTGCCAGTTCCCCGCGGGGGGCAGGTTCCTACGAGCAGTACTTC
.	.	TRBV29-1	TRBJ1-2	CSVGEDGYTF	TGCAGCGTTGGGGAGGATGGCTACACCTTC
.	TRBD1	TRBV18	TRBJ1-1	CASSPWDRATEAFF	TGTGCCAGCTCACCTTGGGACAGGGCAACTGAAGCTTTCTTT
.	TRBD1	TRBV29-1	TRBJ2-2	CSVDSQGDTGELFF	TGCAGCGTTGATTCACAGGGGGACACCGGGGAGCTGTTTTTT
.	.	TRBV23-1	TRBJ1-6	CASRAGQPFYNSPLHF	TGCGCCAGCAGGGCGGGGCAGCCCTTCTATAATTCACCCCTCCACTTT
.	.	TRBV2	TRBJ2-3	CASRASVAQYF	TGTGCCAGCAGGGCTAGCGTTGCGCAGTATTTT
.	.	TRBV20-1	TRBJ2-7	CSATTGTEQYF	TGCAGTGCTACCACTGGTACCGAGCAGTACTTC
.	TRBD1	TRBV29-1	TRBJ1-1	CSAAQGASTEAFF	TGCAGCGCCGCCCAGGGGGCGAGCACTGAAGCTTTCTTT
.	TRBD2	TRBV4-1	TRBJ2-7	CASSAGGASDEQYF	TGCGCCAGCAGCGCGGGGGGAGCGAGCGACGAGCAGTACTTC
.	TRBD2	TRBV24-1	TRBJ2-3	CATSVSISASGNTDTQYF	TGTGCCACCAGTGTAAGTATATCGGCTAGCGGGAACACAGATACGCAGTATTTT
.	.	TRBV10-3	TRBJ2-1	CAISDPGEVGNEQFF	TGTGCCATCAGTGATCCAGGGGAAGTGGGCAATGAGCAGTTCTTC